This record concerns one T cell receptor (beta chain) sequence. Primers: 60 Vbeta forward and 13 Jbeta reverse. TCRdb's copy holds only in-frame clones and misses some; the assay was immunoSEQ multiplex PCR. The sample holds 95,000 to 150,000 clones, less than 90% seen once. CDR3 length: 16 amino acids. The V and J ends lost 5 bases and 7 bases, in that order; junction bases with no gene match: 12. Looked up from germline, CDR1 is SGHTA and CDR2 is FQGNSA. The sample comes from a study of cytomegalovirus exposure and HLA in healthy donors. The specimen was PBMCs. The V call is TRBV7-2, the J call TRBJ2-7; 12 bases map to TRBD1. The sequence came from a man aged 45-60 years in good health and CMV-seronegative. The CDR3 sequence: CASSPSLRDRGHEQYF. Here the CDR3 DNA reads TGTGCCAGCAGCCCCAGCCTCCGGGACAGGGGGCATGAGCAGTACTTC.